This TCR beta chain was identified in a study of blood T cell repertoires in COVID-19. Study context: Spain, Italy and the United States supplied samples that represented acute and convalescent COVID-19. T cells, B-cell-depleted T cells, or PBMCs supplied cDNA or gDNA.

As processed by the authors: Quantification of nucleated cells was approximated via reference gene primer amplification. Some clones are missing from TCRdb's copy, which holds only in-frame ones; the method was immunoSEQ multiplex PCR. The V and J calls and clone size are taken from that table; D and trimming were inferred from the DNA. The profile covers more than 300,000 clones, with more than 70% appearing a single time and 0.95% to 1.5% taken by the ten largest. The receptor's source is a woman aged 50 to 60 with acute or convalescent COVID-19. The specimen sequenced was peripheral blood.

For the CDR3, the DNA is TGTGCCAGCAGGCTGACAGGGGGCTGGTCTGAAGCTTTCTTT. Translating it yields CASRLTGGWSEAFF. This chain links TRBV2 with TRBJ1-1; TRBD1 matches at 10 bases. Per germline, CDR1 SNHLY and CDR2 FYNNEI. The CDR3 length is 14 residues. The V segment lost 6 bases and the J segment 6 bases; nucleotides outside the gene matches: 7.